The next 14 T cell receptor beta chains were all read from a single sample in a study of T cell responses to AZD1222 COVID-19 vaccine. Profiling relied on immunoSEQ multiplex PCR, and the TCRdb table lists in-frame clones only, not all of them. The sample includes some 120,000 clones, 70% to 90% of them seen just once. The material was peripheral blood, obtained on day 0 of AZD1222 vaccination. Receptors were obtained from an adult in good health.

The CDR3 here is CASSPGLAGFSSRNEQFF. In DNA, the CDR3 is TGTGCCAGCAGCCCCGGACTAGCGGGATTCTCAAGTCGGAATGAGCAGTTCTTC. The chain links TRBV7-8 to TRBJ2-1; TRBD2 aligns across 12 bases. J was trimmed by 7 bases and V by 5 bases; bases with no gene match: 15. The CDR3 extends over 18 amino acids. Looked up from germline, CDR1 is SGHVS and CDR2 is FQNEAQ.

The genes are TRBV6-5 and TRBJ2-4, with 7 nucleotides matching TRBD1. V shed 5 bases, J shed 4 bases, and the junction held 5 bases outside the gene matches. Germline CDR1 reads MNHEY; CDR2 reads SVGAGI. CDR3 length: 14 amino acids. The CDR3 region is CASSRDSQKNIQYF. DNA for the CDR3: TGTGCCAGCAGTAGGGACAGCCAAAAAAACATTCAGTACTTC.

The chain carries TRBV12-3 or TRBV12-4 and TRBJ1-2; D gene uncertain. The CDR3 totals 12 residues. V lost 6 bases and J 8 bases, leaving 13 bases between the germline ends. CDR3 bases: TGTGCCAGCAGCCCCTTGGACTTCGGCTACACCTTC. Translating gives CASSPLDFGYTF.

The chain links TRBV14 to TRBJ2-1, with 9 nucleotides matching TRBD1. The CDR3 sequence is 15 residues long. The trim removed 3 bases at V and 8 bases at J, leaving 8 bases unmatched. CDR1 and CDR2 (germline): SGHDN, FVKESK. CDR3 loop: CASSQGTGSFDEQFF. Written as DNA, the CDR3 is TGTGCCAGCAGCCAGGGGACAGGGAGTTTCGATGAGCAGTTCTTC.

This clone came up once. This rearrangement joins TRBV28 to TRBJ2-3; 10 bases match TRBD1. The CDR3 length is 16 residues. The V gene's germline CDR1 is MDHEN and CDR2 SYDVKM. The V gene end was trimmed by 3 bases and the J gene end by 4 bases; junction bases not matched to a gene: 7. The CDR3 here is CASSLVGTGDPDTQYF. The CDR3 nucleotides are TGTGCCAGCAGTTTGGTCGGGACAGGGGACCCAGATACGCAGTATTTT.

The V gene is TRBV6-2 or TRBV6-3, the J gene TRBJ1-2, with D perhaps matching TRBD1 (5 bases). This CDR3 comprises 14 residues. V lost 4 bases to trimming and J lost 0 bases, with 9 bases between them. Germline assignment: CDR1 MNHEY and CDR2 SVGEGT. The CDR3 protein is CASSSQTANYGYTF. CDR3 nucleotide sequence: TGTGCCAGCAGTTCTCAGACAGCTAACTATGGCTACACCTTC.

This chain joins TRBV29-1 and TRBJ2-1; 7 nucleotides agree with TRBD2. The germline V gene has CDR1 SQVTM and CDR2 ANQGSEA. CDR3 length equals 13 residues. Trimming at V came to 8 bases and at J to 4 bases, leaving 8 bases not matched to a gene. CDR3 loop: CSPTLAVYNEQFF. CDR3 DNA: TGCAGCCCTACGCTAGCGGTATACAATGAGCAGTTCTTC.

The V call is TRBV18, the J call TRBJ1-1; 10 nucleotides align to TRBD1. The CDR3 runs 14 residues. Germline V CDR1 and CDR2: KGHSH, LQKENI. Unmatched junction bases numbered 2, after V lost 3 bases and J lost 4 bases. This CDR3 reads CASSPGQGTTEAFF. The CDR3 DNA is TGTGCCAGCTCACCGGGACAGGGGACCACTGAAGCTTTCTTT.

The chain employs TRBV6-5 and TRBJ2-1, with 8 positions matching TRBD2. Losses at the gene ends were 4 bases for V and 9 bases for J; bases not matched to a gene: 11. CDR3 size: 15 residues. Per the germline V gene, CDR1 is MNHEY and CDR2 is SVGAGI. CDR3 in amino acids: CASSSPSRGAVEQFF. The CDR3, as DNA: TGTGCCAGCAGTTCCCCTTCGCGGGGGGCGGTTGAGCAGTTCTTC.

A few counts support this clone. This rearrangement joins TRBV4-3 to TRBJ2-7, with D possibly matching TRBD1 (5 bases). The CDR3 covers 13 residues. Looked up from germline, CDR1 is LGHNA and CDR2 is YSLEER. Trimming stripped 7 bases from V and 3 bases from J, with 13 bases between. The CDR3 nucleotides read TGCGCCAGCATCGACAGTCAAAGCTACGAGCAGTACTTC. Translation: CASIDSQSYEQYF.

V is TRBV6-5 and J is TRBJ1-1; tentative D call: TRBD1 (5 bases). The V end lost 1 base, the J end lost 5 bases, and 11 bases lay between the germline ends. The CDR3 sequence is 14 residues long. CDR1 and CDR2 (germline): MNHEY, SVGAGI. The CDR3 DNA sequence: TGTGCCAGCAGTTACTTGGAGCGGGGGACTGAAGCTTTCTTT. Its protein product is CASSYLERGTEAFF.

The CDR3 nucleotides are TGTGCCAGCAGTCAACACACAGGGTATGGCTACACCTTC. It is translated as CASSQHTGYGYTF. V is TRBV27 and J is TRBJ1-2; TRBD1 is a possible D gene (6 bases). The CDR3 spans 13 residues. From germline, CDR1 is MNHEY and CDR2 SMNVEV (reference sequence). V lost 5 bases, J lost 5 bases, and 12 bases lay in between.

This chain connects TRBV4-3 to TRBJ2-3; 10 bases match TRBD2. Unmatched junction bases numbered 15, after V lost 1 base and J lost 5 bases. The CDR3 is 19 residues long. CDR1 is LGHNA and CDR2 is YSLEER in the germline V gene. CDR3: CASSQVPPAAGGQLDTQYF. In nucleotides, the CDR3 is TGCGCCAGCAGCCAAGTTCCCCCCGCAGCGGGGGGGCAGTTAGATACGCAGTATTTT.

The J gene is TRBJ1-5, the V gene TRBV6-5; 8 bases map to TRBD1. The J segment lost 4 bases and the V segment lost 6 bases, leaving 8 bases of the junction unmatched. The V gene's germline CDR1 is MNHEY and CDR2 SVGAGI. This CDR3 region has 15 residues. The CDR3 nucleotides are TGTGCCAGCAGAGATGGGACAGGCGAAAATCAGCCCCAGCATTTT. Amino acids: CASRDGTGENQPQHF.